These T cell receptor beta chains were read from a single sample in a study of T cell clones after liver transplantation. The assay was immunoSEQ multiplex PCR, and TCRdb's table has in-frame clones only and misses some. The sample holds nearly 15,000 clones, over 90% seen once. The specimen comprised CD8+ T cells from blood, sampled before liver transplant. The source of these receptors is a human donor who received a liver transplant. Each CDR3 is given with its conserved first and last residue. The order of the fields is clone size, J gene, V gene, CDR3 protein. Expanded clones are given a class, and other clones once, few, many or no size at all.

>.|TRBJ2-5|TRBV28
CASRWGGTKQETQYF
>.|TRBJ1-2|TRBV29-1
CSVEGHRGYTF
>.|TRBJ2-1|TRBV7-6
CASSLLQGAIPYNEQFF
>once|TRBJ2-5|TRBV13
CASNGREETQYF
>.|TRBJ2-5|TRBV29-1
CSALVGPPGRNRKTQYF
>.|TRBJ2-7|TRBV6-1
CASRGDGTYEQYF
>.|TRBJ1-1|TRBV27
CASSGVGTEAFF
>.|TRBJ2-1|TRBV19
CASTLLGGFSYNEQFF
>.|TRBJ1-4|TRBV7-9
CASSLAFSAAKLFF
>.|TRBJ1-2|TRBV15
CATSSRPRENYGYTF
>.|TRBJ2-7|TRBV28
CASSLGRHYEQYF
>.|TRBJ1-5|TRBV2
CASSPGMISNQPQHF
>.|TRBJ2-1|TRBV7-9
CASSLTSGGYNEQFF
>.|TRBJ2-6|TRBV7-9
CASGPTYGTGGSGANVLTF
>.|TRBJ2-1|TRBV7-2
CASSPELGSPSNEQFF
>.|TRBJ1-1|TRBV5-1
CASSLPPDRGLDTEAFF
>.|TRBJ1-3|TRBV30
CAWSGVGTAGNTIYF
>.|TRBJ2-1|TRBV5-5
CASRFSGSSYNEQFF
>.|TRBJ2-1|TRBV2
CASSLGQGVDEQFF
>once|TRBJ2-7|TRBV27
CASSLSGRAYEQYF
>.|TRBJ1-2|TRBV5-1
CASSLTGSDGYTF
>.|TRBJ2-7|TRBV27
CASSTSYEQYF
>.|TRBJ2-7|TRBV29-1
CSVCEGYGLEQYF
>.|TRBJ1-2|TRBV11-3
CASSPGEGAGYGYTF
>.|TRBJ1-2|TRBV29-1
CSVSDRGRPYGYTF
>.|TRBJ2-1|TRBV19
CASSTSGYNEQFF
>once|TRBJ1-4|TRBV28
CASSSGDRGLMNEKLFF
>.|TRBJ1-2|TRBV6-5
CASSYGSGDGYTF
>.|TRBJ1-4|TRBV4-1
CASSQDQEEKLFF
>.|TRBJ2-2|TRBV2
CASTGTSGITGELFF
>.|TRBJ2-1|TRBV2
CASMRINRGLDPNNEQFF
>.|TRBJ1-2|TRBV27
CASSLRDRELTF
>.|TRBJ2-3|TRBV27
CASRRGGTGWGTDTQYF
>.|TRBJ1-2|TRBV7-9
CASSFAGDILYGYTF
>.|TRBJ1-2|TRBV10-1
CASPIEGAGGYTF
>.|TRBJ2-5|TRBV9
CASSVGGGAQETQYF
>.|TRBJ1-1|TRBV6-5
CASSSDGNTEAFF
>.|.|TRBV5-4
CASSPQTSGFYEQYF